The clone carrying this T cell receptor beta chain was detected a few times. Its antigen remains unknown. TCRdb re-called the 5' RACE reads through MiXCR, storing one row per CDR3 protein. The sample has about 320,000 distinct CDR3 sequences; about 13% are singletons. The data originate from a study of T-cell memory formation after mild COVID-19. General study findings and limits: The study found balanced CD4/CD8 in clones contracting day 15 to 85 and a CD4+ lean in later expanders.

V dropped 3 bases and J dropped 4 bases, with 4 bases sitting between them. Germline V gene data show CDR1 as LGHNA and CDR2 as YSLEER. This CDR3 is 12 amino acids long. The TCR sequence derives from a man aged 18 to 35 who had mild COVID-19 (a few samples of this study predate the infection). Cell type and time point are not known. The chain links TRBV4-3 to TRBJ2-1; D unclear. Sequences were obtained from PBMCs or a T cell subset sorted from them (not recorded which). The CDR3 is CASSQEYNEQFF. The CDR3 DNA is TGCGCCAGCAGCCAGGAATACAATGAGCAGTTCTTC.